This TCR beta chain was obtained from a study of shared clonotypes between healthy human individuals (dated by TCRdb to 2018 to 2020). Looking at the study overall: The cohort comprised a couple of women and a few men aged 18 to 49 years. Libraries were prepared and TCR repertoires were sequenced by different laboratories using diverse techniques, in order to increase sequencing depth and limit assay-specific biases. Leukapheresis yielded between about 0.9 and 9.5 billion PBMCs per donor. Blood TCR repertoires of about five healthy adults were deeply sequenced to estimate repertoire size and the extent of clonotype sharing between individuals.

Using the deep immunoSEQ assay, TCR CDR3 regions were amplified from genomic DNA by multiplex PCR. Extracted genomic DNA from each cell subset was distributed evenly across all wells of several immunoSEQ 96-well plates, and each plate was treated as a replicate. For unsorted PBMC, each replicate PCR was loaded with roughly 0.3 ug genomic DNA, equivalent to about 30,000 T cell genomes. Genomic DNA from unsorted PBMC was sequenced over ten immunoSEQ deep assay plates. The purified libraries were quantified using a Qubit 3.0 fluorometer, sized with a Bioanalyzer 2100, and then quantified again using the KAPA Library Quantification kit. A separate single-read 150-cycle Illumina NextSeq 550 flow cell was used to sequence each immunoSEQ 96-well plate. Concerning the study's data processing: Because the immunoSEQ output included only junctional sequences and no quality scores, the filtering could not be the same as the filtering used for full-length reads. To assign V/J genes and CDR3, sequences were annotated against IMGT germline references using PyIR, a Python wrapper for IgBLAST v1.9. Reads were filtered out if the reads had weak V/J assignments (E-value above 1e-6), no CDR3, stop codons, out-of-frame junctions, or ambiguous translated residues. V3J clonotypes were defined as sequences sharing an identical inferred V gene, J gene, and CDR3 amino acid sequence. Percentage overlap between repertoires was calculated by dividing the number of shared unique clonotypes by the size of the smaller repertoire. Repertoire richness was assessed with RTK rarefaction, the Chao1 estimator, and Recon v2.1 estimates of unobserved clonotypes. The immuneACCESS repertoire file appears here via TCRdb, limited to in-frame rearrangements. These files lack a portion of the clones; in checked studies, under half of the deficit traces to unresolved V genes, and the cause of the others is not known. V, J and clone size reflect that table, while D and trimming were determined from the DNA. The sample contains 470,000 or so clones, roughly 80% of them found a single time. Together, the top ten hold approximately 12% of the sample.

The germline V gene encodes CDR1 MGHDK and CDR2 SYGVNS. The cysteine opens and the phenylalanine closes a CDR3 of 12 amino acids. The DNA shown is the 36-base CDR3, in frame from base 1. V is pared back by 4 bases and J by 12 bases, with 13 bases lying between the germline termini. Healthy HIV-negative adults with no recently reported acute infections or vaccinations were included as donors. Every donor was a Caucasian adult residing in Nashville, Tennessee, USA. For unsorted samples, roughly 91 million PBMCs were counted, and genomic DNA was extracted using the QIAamp DNA Blood Mini kit. Blood was obtained by leukapheresis, after which PBMCs were separated by Ficoll-Histopaque density gradient centrifugation and cryopreserved in liquid nitrogen vapor phase. Paper-wide results and their limitations: Only blood was sampled, and tissue TCR repertoires likely differ from those in blood. Because the study included a small number of donors, the genetic and exposure-history diversity represented was limited. Pairwise subsampling indicated that sequencing depth was expected to affect the degree of clonotype sharing among donors.

For this clone: No cognate antigen has been identified for it. No clone much larger than this one lies a single base away; base qualities are absent.

The sequencing sample was made of PBMCs. The chain is encoded by TRBV25-1 joined to TRBJ2-1; the D gene cannot be named for sure. The source of this sequence is a woman aged 40 to 55 in good health. Some clones in this sample may be carry-over from other donors' samples. The CDR3 protein: CASSAQRVGQFF. The bases are TGTGCCAGCAGTGCCCAACGGGTGGGGCAGTTCTTC.